This section outlines one T cell receptor (beta chain) sequence together with its context. The data belong to a study of blood T cells in healthy people across ages. The CDR3 contains 15 residues. CDR1 SGHTA and CDR2 FQGNSA come from the germline V gene. With V trimmed by 5 bases and J by 6 bases, 12 bases remained unmatched. The use of a sample-barcoded 5' primer and a J-beta primer mix characterized a second PCR of roughly 6 to 11 cycles. Every cDNA molecule carried a tag from a template-switch adaptor bearing 12 random nucleotides. MiXCR, applied by TCRdb to the 5' RACE reads, yields one record per CDR3 protein. The profile shows hundreds of thousands of distinct CDR3 sequences, around 41% of them singletons.

Sequencing was done on a sample of blood. The rearrangement uses TRBV7-2 and TRBJ1-2, with 7 bases fitting TRBD1. The source is a man of 80 years or more in good health. CDR3 nucleotide sequence: TGTGCCAGCAGCCGCGATATACAGGGGACAAATGGCTACACCTTC. Encoded protein: CASSRDIQGTNGYTF.